This T cell receptor (beta chain) was sequenced during a study of cytomegalovirus exposure and HLA in healthy donors. Whole-study findings and limits: 16,951 TCR beta sequences were associated with HLA alleles at 0.05 false discovery rate in a later analysis.

On this clone: The antigen remains unidentified.

This CDR3 has 14 amino acids. Trimming cost V 4 bases and J 4 bases; bases outside gene matches: 4. Looked up from germline, CDR1 is LNHDA and CDR2 is SQIVND (reference sequence). The PCR contained 60 Vbeta and 13 Jbeta primers. Clones were sequenced by immunoSEQ multiplex PCR, and TCRdb holds only the in-frame ones, with some missing. The profile covers about 140,000 clones, with about 9.1% appearing a single time and over 6.5% taken by the ten largest. Sequencing used PBMCs. This chain uses TRBV19 with TRBJ2-3; 8 positions match TRBD2. This sequence was found in a woman between 40 and 50 years old in good health and CMV-seropositive. The CDR3 sequence: CASSTGLAADTQYF. Here the CDR3 DNA reads TGTGCCAGTAGTACTGGACTAGCAGCAGATACGCAGTATTTT.